The 18 T cell receptor beta chains given below trace back to one sample, sequenced in a study of blood T cell repertoires in COVID-19. The table came from immunoSEQ multiplex PCR; TCRdb's copy has only in-frame clones and leaves some out. The sample lists 5,500 to 7,500 clones, approximately 90% occurring once. The sequencing sample was made of peripheral blood. The receptors come from a human donor in a cohort sampled during active COVID-19. The donor label of this sample is uncertain.

Here the CDR3 reads CAISRKGQVDVYTF. CDR3 sequence (DNA): TGTGCCATCAGCAGGAAGGGACAGGTTGATGTCTACACCTTC. The chain carries TRBV10-3 and TRBJ1-2; the match to TRBD1 covers 8 bases. CDR3 length: 14 amino acids. Germline V gives CDR1 ENHRY, CDR2 SYGVKD. With 6 bases clipped from V and 10 bases from J, the junction kept 13 bases outside the gene matches.

V gene TRBV10-2 combines with J gene TRBJ1-2, with a possible D match to TRBD1 (6 bases). This CDR3 comprises 15 residues. The V end lost 6 bases, the J end lost 0 bases, and 14 bases lay between the germline ends. In germline, CDR1 is WSHSY, CDR2 SAAADI. Written as DNA, the CDR3 is TGCGCCAGCAGGTCCGACAGGCGCCCTAACTATGGCTACACCTTC. Protein: CASRSDRRPNYGYTF.

The chain has TRBV5-1 and TRBJ1-1; possibly TRBD1 for D (6 bases). CDR1 is SGHRS and CDR2 is YFSETQ in the germline V gene. This CDR3 has 13 amino acids. Between the trimmed V and J ends, which lost 0 bases and 5 bases, there was a span of 8 bases. The CDR3 DNA is TGCGCCAGCAGCTTGGGGGGGCGAACTGAAGCTTTCTTT. It is translated as CASSLGGRTEAFF.

The chain recombines TRBV18 with TRBJ1-6; 7 bases agree with TRBD1. The germline gives CDR1 KGHSH, CDR2 LQKENI. The CDR3 has 16 amino acids. The J segment lost 6 bases and the V segment lost 2 bases, leaving 7 bases of the junction unmatched. Here the CDR3 DNA reads TGTGCCAGCTCACCAGCTGCAGGGGGAGGTAATTCACCCCTCCACTTT. Encoded protein: CASSPAAGGGNSPLHF. Full variable domain (remainder filled in from reference TRBV18 and TRBJ1-6): NAGVMQNPRHLVRRRGQEARLRCSPMKGHSHVYWYRQLPEEGLKFMVYLQKENIIDESGMPKERFSAEFPKEGPSILRIQQVVRGDSAAYFCASSPAAGGGNSPLHFGNGTRLTVT.

The rearrangement joins TRBV27 to TRBJ2-7, with 8 positions matching TRBD2. This CDR3 is built from 14 residues. The ends lost 4 bases at V and 2 bases at J; junction bases unmatched: 4. From germline, CDR1 is MNHEY and CDR2 SMNVEV (reference sequence). CDR3 region: CASSSAGGAYEQYF. CDR3 bases: TGTGCCAGCAGTTCGGCCGGGGGGGCCTACGAGCAGTACTTC.

V gene TRBV5-1 combines with J gene TRBJ1-1; D is possibly TRBD1 (6 bases). Trimming removed 5 bases at V and 2 bases at J, with 13 bases between. The CDR3 consists of 14 residues. Germline V gene lookup returns CDR1 SGHRS and CDR2 YFSETQ. The CDR3: CASSLGGANTEAFF. In DNA form, the CDR3 reads TGCGCCAGCAGTCTAGGGGGGGCTAACACTGAAGCTTTCTTT.

CDR3: CASSLVPSGDYEQYF. DNA for the CDR3: TGTGCCAGCAGCTTAGTTCCTAGCGGAGACTACGAGCAGTACTTC. This rearrangement joins TRBV7-8 to TRBJ2-7; 7 bases match TRBD2. The V and J ends lost 1 base and 3 bases, in that order; junction bases with no gene match: 6. The CDR3 loop spans 15 amino acids. Germline V CDR1 and CDR2: SGHVS, FQNEAQ.

The V call is TRBV7-9, the J call TRBJ2-3; 11 bases line up with TRBD1. Germline V CDR1 and CDR2: SEHNR, FQNEAQ (reference sequence). V shed 0 bases and J 3 bases; nucleotides not matched to a gene: 5. This CDR3 is 17 amino acids long. The CDR3 region has the DNA TGTGCCAGCAGCTTAGCGGGGACAGGGGGATGGACAGATACGCAGTATTTT. It is translated as CASSLAGTGGWTDTQYF.

Here the CDR3 DNA reads TGTGCCAGCTCGACAGGACCCTACGAGCAGTACTTC. It yields the protein CASSTGPYEQYF. This rearrangement joins TRBV18 to TRBJ2-7, with D perhaps TRBD1 (6 bases). The V end lost 6 bases, the J end lost 2 bases, and 8 bases lay between the germline ends. The germline gives CDR1 KGHSH, CDR2 LQKENI. The CDR3 consists of 12 residues. Filled out from reference TRBV18 and TRBJ2-7, the complete variable domain reads NAGVMQNPRHLVRRRGQEARLRCSPMKGHSHVYWYRQLPEEGLKFMVYLQKENIIDESGMPKERFSAEFPKEGPSILRIQQVVRGDSAAYFCASSTGPYEQYFGPGTRLTVT.

V gene TRBV5-1 combines with J gene TRBJ1-2, with D uncertain. Trimming removed 0 bases at V and 8 bases at J, with 11 bases between. Germline V gene sequence: CDR1 SGHRS, CDR2 YFSETQ. The CDR3 sequence is 13 residues long. In DNA, the CDR3 is TGCGCCAGCAGCTTGGAGGCGGGCCCGGGCTACACCTTC. This translates into CASSLEAGPGYTF.

The chain employs TRBV3-1 (or the pseudogene TRBV3-2) and TRBJ2-5, with TRBD2 identical over 10 bases. Germline V CDR1 and CDR2: LGHDT, YNNKEL (reference sequence). The ends lost 6 bases at V and 4 bases at J; junction bases unmatched: 8. The CDR3 contains 15 residues. CDR3 amino acids: CASSDIAGGGETQYF. The CDR3 DNA is TGTGCCAGCAGTGATATAGCGGGGGGCGGAGAGACCCAGTACTTC.

V gene TRBV11-2 combines with J gene TRBJ2-2; 7 bases fit TRBD1. Germline values: CDR1 SGHAT, CDR2 FQNNGV. V trimming: 5 bases; J trimming: 5 bases; junction bases outside the gene matches: 11. The CDR3 is 16 residues long. The CDR3 DNA reads TGTGCCAGCAGCCGTCCGGGACAGACGGGGACCGGGGAGCTGTTTTTT. Its protein product is CASSRPGQTGTGELFF. The variable domain in full, with the rest retrieved from reference TRBV11-2 and TRBJ2-2, is EAGVAQSPRYKIIEKRQSVAFWCNPISGHATLYWYQQILGQGPKLLIQFQNNGVVDDSQLPKDRFSAERLKGVDSTLKIQPAKLEDSAVYLCASSRPGQTGTGELFFGEGSRLTVL.

The CDR3 nucleotides read TGCGCCAGCAGCGCCCAGGGCCTGCGCTATGGCTACACCTTC. This gives the protein CASSAQGLRYGYTF. The rearrangement uses TRBV5-1 and TRBJ1-2, with D possibly matching TRBD1 (5 bases). The CDR3 is made up of 14 amino acids. Germline V CDR1 and CDR2: SGHRS, YFSETQ. V lost 4 bases to trimming and J lost 4 bases, with 14 bases between them. Supplemented by reference TRBV5-1 and TRBJ1-2, the full variable domain reads KAGVTQTPRYLIKTRGQQVTLSCSPISGHRSVSWYQQTPGQGLQFLFEYFSETQRNKGNFPGRFSGRQFSNSRSEMNVSTLELGDSALYLCASSAQGLRYGYTFGSGTRLTVV.

This clone was counted only a few times. DNA of the CDR3: TGTGCCTGGAATAGGGGGAATCAGCCCCAGCATTTT. It encodes CAWNRGNQPQHF. The chain is built from TRBV30 and TRBJ1-5; weak D call: TRBD1 (6 bases). V gave up 4 bases and J gave up 4 bases, with 8 bases separating them. Germline values: CDR1 GTSNPN, CDR2 SVGIG (reference sequence). The CDR3 length is 12 residues.

This chain links TRBV4-1 with TRBJ2-7; 9 bases align to TRBD1. The trim removed 0 bases at V and 1 base at J, leaving 4 bases unmatched. The CDR3 runs to 16 residues. Germline loops: CDR1 MGHRA, CDR2 YSYEKL. DNA of the CDR3: TGCGCCAGCAGCCAAGATCCACAGGGGGCTTCCTACGAGCAGTACTTC. It yields the protein CASSQDPQGASYEQYF.

The chain couples TRBV5-4 to TRBJ2-1; maybe TRBD1 (6 bases). Germline V gene lookup returns CDR1 SGHNT and CDR2 YYREEE (reference sequence). V lost 1 base to trimming and J lost 5 bases, with 10 bases between them. This CDR3 is 14 amino acids long. The CDR3 DNA is TGTGCCAGCAGCTTGCCAGGGGCTCACAATGAGCAGTTCTTC. It translates to CASSLPGAHNEQFF.

This clone appeared a single time. The rearrangement uses TRBV19 and TRBJ2-6, with D possibly matching TRBD2 (6 bases). The CDR3 has 17 residues. Trimming removed 5 bases from V and 0 bases from J, with 14 bases in between. The V gene's germline CDR1 is LNHDA and CDR2 SQIVND (reference sequence). As DNA, the CDR3 is TGTGCCAGTAGTGGGAGGACTGGAGACTCTGGGGCCAACGTCCTGACTTTC. Translating it yields CASSGRTGDSGANVLTF.

The V call is TRBV5-6, the J call TRBJ1-1; D remains unclear. V gave up 4 bases and J gave up 4 bases, with 11 bases separating them. This CDR3 comprises 13 residues. The germline gives CDR1 SGHDT, CDR2 YYEEEE. CDR3 in amino acids: CASSLPYSTEAFF. CDR3 bases: TGTGCCAGCAGCCTACCATATAGCACTGAAGCTTTCTTT.